The TCR beta chain under discussion was sequenced for a study of blood T cell repertoires in COVID-19 (dated by TCRdb to 2019 to 2021). Some background on the complete study: The collaborator samples originated in the United States, Italy and Spain and spanned the acute and convalescent phases of COVID-19. The prospective study material was composed of cDNA or gDNA derived from T cells, B-cell-depleted T cells, or PBMCs. Deeply sampled blood TCRbeta repertoires from subjects exposed to, actively infected with, or recovered from COVID-19 were included in the dataset. The repertoires were released in a freely available public database meant as a resource for research on the immune response to SARS-CoV-2. The samples were drawn from two sources: the first 160 participants of the ongoing ImmuneRACE study, and 1,200 or so subjects contributed by 6 global collaborators. Sample metadata almost always included a de-identified subject ID, COVID-19 status, age in years and sex. Where HLA class I and class II types were available, the types were taken from metadata supplied by the sample provider, not from assay-based typing. General conclusions and limits of the study: Clinical and demographic metadata were provided uncurated, with the amount varying by source and participant.

To note about this clone: The antigen it recognizes is unknown. Per-base qualities were not stored, and no clone one base away is much larger.

The collaborating institutions used their own protocols to collect whole blood in K2EDTA tubes. Collaborator samples were shipped for TCRbeta analysis as frozen whole blood, isolated PBMCs, or DNA extracted from either sample type. Trimming costs V 2 bases and J 6 bases, and their ends lie 16 bases apart. The CDR3 measures 15 amino acids from cysteine to phenylalanine. The DNA shown is the 45-base CDR3, in frame from base 1. CDR1 and CDR2 (MNHNS, SASEGT) derive from the germline V gene. The immunoSEQ Assay, a bias-controlled multiplex PCR, was used to amplify TCRbeta CDR3 regions from genomic DNA. The paper's processing steps were these. Nucleated cell counts per sample were estimated from amplification of reference gene primers within the assay. To quantify the absolute abundance of each unique TCRbeta CDR3 rearrangement, sequence reads were collapsed and filtered. For each sample, productive Simpson clonality was calculated by taking the square root of Simpson's diversity index across productive rearrangements. The table was pulled from immuneACCESS by TCRdb, which kept in-frame rearrangements only. Such tables lose some clones; where checked, under half of the loss comes from unresolved V genes, and the rest has no known cause. The DNA was the basis for D and trimming; V, J and clone size are from that table. For this sample the table gives 150,000 or so clones, of which around 83% were detected only once. Together, the top ten hold 25% to 30% of the sample.

The sequence was obtained from a woman aged 60-70 years with acute or convalescent COVID-19. This receptor chain uses TRBV6-1 and TRBJ1-2; the D region possibly corresponds to TRBD1 (5 bases align). Sequencing was performed on peripheral blood. Here is the DNA: TGTGCCAGCAGTGAAAGGTCCGGCAGGGTCGATGGCTACACCTTC. Its protein reads: CASSERSGRVDGYTF.